This T cell receptor beta chain was captured by sequencing in a study of blood T cells in healthy people across ages. V lost 4 bases and J 1 base, leaving 7 bases between the germline ends. CDR1 and CDR2 from the germline V gene are SQVTM and ANQGSEA. The CDR3 contains 13 residues. For the second PCR, which ran for about 6 to 12 cycles, a sample-barcoded 5' primer and a J-beta primer mix were used. MiXCR was run by TCRdb on the 5' RACE reads, yielding one entry per CDR3 protein. The sample includes roughly 700,000 distinct CDR3 sequences, 20% to 25% of them seen just once. This clonotype was detected a few times. The same data also contributed to another study, on T cells of mothers and their children.

Sequenced material: blood. V usage is TRBV29-1 and J usage is TRBJ2-2; a weak D match, TRBD2 (5 bases). The receptor was derived from a boy aged 5 to 17 in good health. The CDR3 sequence is CSVGAVNTGELFF. As DNA, the CDR3 is TGCAGCGTTGGAGCGGTGAACACCGGGGAGCTGTTTTTT.